The 20 T cell receptor beta chains listed next were all sequenced from one sample in a study of Graves' ophthalmopathy and Graves' hyperthyroidism. As the template, RNA transcripts were used to amplify TCR beta CDR3 regions. An initial RT-PCR round employing HTBI primers preceded a second-round multiplex PCR. TCRdb passed the multiplex PCR reads through MiXCR, listing each CDR3 protein once. This table has about 400,000 distinct CDR3 sequences, approximately 20% appearing once. The specimen sequenced was peripheral blood. These receptors all stem from a woman aged 18-30 years with Graves' ophthalmopathy.

The CDR3 DNA is TGTGCCACCAGCAGAGATTACGCCGCGGGACTAACGGGGTCTCGCGAGCAGTACTTC. As protein: CATSRDYAAGLTGSREQYF. The chain employs TRBV15 and TRBJ2-7, with 7 bases identical to TRBD2. The CDR3 totals 19 residues. CDR1 is LNHNV and CDR2 is YYDKDF in the germline V gene (reference sequence). The V gene end was trimmed by 0 bases and the J gene end by 6 bases; junction bases not matched to a gene: 20.

This clonotype was detected many times. The rearrangement links TRBV6-2 or TRBV6-3 to TRBJ2-7; the D gene is possibly TRBD2 (5 bases). V lost 7 bases and J 2 bases, leaving 9 bases between the germline ends. Per germline, CDR1 MNHEY and CDR2 SVGEGT. The CDR3 runs to 12 residues. The CDR3 reads CASNVTTYEQYF. CDR3 bases: TGTGCCAGCAATGTGACTACCTACGAGCAGTACTTC.

This clonotype was found many times. The V and J genes are TRBV5-6 and TRBJ2-5; tentatively, D is TRBD2 (5 bases). The V gene lost 1 base and the J gene lost 2 bases, with 9 bases spanning the gap. From germline, CDR1 is SGHDT and CDR2 YYEEEE. The CDR3 totals 14 residues. The CDR3 bases are TGTGCCAGCAGCTTGCCCAGCGGTCAAGAGACCCAGTACTTC. Its translation: CASSLPSGQETQYF.

This clonotype has only one observation. V gene TRBV9 combines with J gene TRBJ1-1; 7 nucleotides align to TRBD1. Per germline, CDR1 SGDLS and CDR2 YYNGEE. The CDR3 extends over 13 amino acids. V dropped 4 bases and J dropped 3; count of bases not matched to a gene: 3. CDR3 loop: CASSSDRHTEAFF. Here the CDR3 DNA reads TGTGCCAGCAGCTCGGACAGGCACACTGAAGCTTTCTTT.

The chain employs TRBV12-3 or TRBV12-4 and TRBJ1-2, with D hard to call. This CDR3 has 14 amino acids. V lost 5 bases, J lost 1 base, and 11 bases lay in between. The CDR3 DNA follows: TGTGCCAGCAGTCCCGCCCTTATTAACTATGGCTACACCTTC. As protein: CASSPALINYGYTF.

This clonotype was seen repeatedly, ten times or more. The chain carries TRBV19 and TRBJ1-2; D remains unclear. CDR1 is LNHDA, CDR2 SQIVND, per germline (reference sequence). The CDR3 totals 13 residues. Trimming cost V 11 bases and J 8 bases, with 21 bases left between them. CDR3 sequence reads: CALRPAARVGYTF. As DNA, the CDR3 is TGTGCCCTTCGCCCCGCGGCGAGAGTAGGCTACACCTTC. Full variable domain (outside the CDR3, taken from reference TRBV19 and TRBJ1-2): DGGITQSPKYLFRKEGQNVTLSCEQNLNHDAMYWYRQDPGQGLRLIYYSQIVNDFQKGDIAEGYSVSREKKESFPLTVTSAQKNPTAFYLCALRPAARVGYTFGSGTRLTVV.

The chain carries TRBV6-2 or TRBV6-3 and TRBJ1-1; 8 nucleotides agree with TRBD1. V lost 6 bases and J lost 2; bases outside the gene matches: 11. This CDR3 comprises 16 residues. CDR1 MNHEY and CDR2 SVGEGT come from the germline V gene. Here the CDR3 reads CASSLGQGIGNTEAFF. The DNA for the CDR3 is TGTGCCAGCAGCCTTGGACAGGGAATCGGAAACACTGAAGCTTTCTTT.

This clonotype was seen at least ten times. This chain links TRBV5-1 with TRBJ2-7; D is perhaps TRBD1 (5 bases). Trimming took 0 bases from V and 3 from J, leaving 13 bases between them. Germline CDR1 reads SGHRS; CDR2 reads YFSETQ. CDR3 size: 15 residues. DNA of the CDR3: TGCGCCAGCAGCTTGGGAGTTGTCGGACACTACGAGCAGTACTTC. Amino acid sequence: CASSLGVVGHYEQYF.

This clonotype was seen at least ten times. The V call is TRBV27, the J call TRBJ1-2, with 10 bases fitting TRBD1. CDR1 MNHEY and CDR2 SMNVEV come from the germline V gene (reference sequence). Losses at the gene ends were 5 bases for V and 5 bases for J; bases not matched to a gene: 8. The CDR3 consists of 15 residues. CDR3 DNA: TGTGCCAGCAGTCCACGGACAGGGGGAGGATATGGCTACACCTTC. It encodes CASSPRTGGGYGYTF.

This clonotype was counted ten times or more. The CDR3 region is CSARSSGVPKGNTDTQYF. The CDR3 DNA sequence: TGCAGTGCTAGGTCGAGCGGGGTCCCCAAGGGGAACACAGATACGCAGTATTTT. The rearrangement links TRBV20-1 to TRBJ2-3, with 7 bases that match TRBD2. Germline CDR1 DFQATT, CDR2 SNEGSKA (reference sequence). The CDR3 sequence is 18 residues long. V lost 3 bases to trimming and J lost 2 bases; unmatched junction nucleotides: 17.

This clonotype was detected ten times or more. The rearrangement links TRBV6-5 to TRBJ1-5; the match to TRBD1 covers 9 bases. With V trimmed by 6 bases and J by 5 bases, 5 bases remained unmatched. Germline CDR1 MNHEY, CDR2 SVGAGI. The CDR3 is 14 residues long. CDR3 sequence (DNA): TGTGCCAGCAGACAGGGGGCCGGATATCAGCCCCAGCATTTT. It yields the protein CASRQGAGYQPQHF.

The gene calls are TRBV10-3 and TRBJ2-2, with D unclear. The CDR3 totals 15 residues. The V and J ends lost 5 bases and 5 bases respectively, with 15 bases between them. Germline V gene lookup returns CDR1 ENHRY and CDR2 SYGVKD. The CDR3 region is CAISRWAGETGELFF. In DNA, the CDR3 is TGTGCCATCAGTAGGTGGGCAGGAGAAACCGGGGAGCTGTTTTTT.

This clonotype was seen many times. This sequence joins TRBV6-1 and TRBJ2-7, with D perhaps given as TRBD1 or TRBD2 (6 bases each). The CDR3 is made up of 15 amino acids. The germline gives CDR1 MNHNS, CDR2 SASEGT. V was cut by 3 bases and J by 4 bases, with 16 bases left in between. As DNA, the CDR3 is TGTGCCAGCAGTGAGGGGGGCTGGATGCTATACGAGCAGTACTTC. Protein: CASSEGGWMLYEQYF.

This clonotype was picked up many times. This chain uses TRBV5-1 with TRBJ1-1; D is undetermined. The ends were cut back, 0 bases at V and 5 bases at J, with 14 bases in the middle. CDR3 size: 15 residues. In germline, CDR1 is SGHRS, CDR2 YFSETQ. For the CDR3, the DNA is TGCGCCAGCAGCTTGGAAGGGCGAGGGAGGACTGAAGCTTTCTTT. Amino acid sequence: CASSLEGRGRTEAFF. The variable domain in full, completed from reference TRBV5-1 and TRBJ1-1, reads KAGVTQTPRYLIKTRGQQVTLSCSPISGHRSVSWYQQTPGQGLQFLFEYFSETQRNKGNFPGRFSGRQFSNSRSEMNVSTLELGDSALYLCASSLEGRGRTEAFFGQGTRLTVV.

This clonotype showed up many times. The genes are TRBV6-2 or TRBV6-3 and TRBJ1-5; TRBD1 agrees at 8 bases. Trimming at V came to 3 bases and at J to 2 bases, leaving 9 bases not matched to a gene. The CDR3 totals 17 residues. The germline CDR1 and CDR2 sequences are MNHEY and SVGEGT. The CDR3 spells CASSYLGQGWRNQPQHF. CDR3 nucleotide sequence: TGTGCCAGCAGTTATCTAGGACAGGGTTGGCGCAATCAGCCCCAGCATTTT.

Only a few counts were recorded for this clonotype. The J gene is TRBJ1-2, the V gene TRBV4-3; D unclear. CDR1 is LGHNA and CDR2 is YSLEER in the germline V gene. Trimming took 4 bases from V and 4 from J, leaving 10 bases between them. The CDR3 totals 13 residues. The CDR3 DNA reads as TGCGCCAGCAGCCTCGGGGTTACCTATGGCTACACCTTC. Translation: CASSLGVTYGYTF.

This clonotype showed up many times. The rearrangement joins TRBV6-1 to TRBJ2-7; 7 bases match TRBD1. Germline lookup yields CDR1 MNHNS and CDR2 SASEGT. J lost 2 bases, V lost 2 bases, and 6 bases had no gene match. This CDR3 has 15 amino acids. CDR3 DNA: TGTGCCAGCAGTGAACGGGACAGATCCCCCTACGAGCAGTACTTC. Protein product: CASSERDRSPYEQYF.

This clonotype was seen a few times. CDR3: CASSSYLKNTEAFF. The CDR3 nucleotides read TGTGCCAGCAGTTCCTACTTAAAGAACACTGAAGCTTTCTTT. The V gene is TRBV27, the J gene TRBJ1-1; D ambiguous. CDR1 is MNHEY and CDR2 is SMNVEV in the germline V gene (reference sequence). V was cut by 4 bases and J by 1 base, with 10 bases left in between. The CDR3 sequence is 14 residues long.

This rearrangement joins TRBV30 to TRBJ1-1; no reliable D call. The CDR3 has 11 residues. Germline CDR1 GTSNPN, CDR2 SVGIG (reference sequence). V was pared by 8 bases and J by 10 bases, with 17 bases between. DNA of the CDR3: TGTGCCGTACAGCGTGCGGGGTCAGCTTTCTTT. Amino acids: CAVQRAGSAFF.

This clonotype was observed many times. This sequence joins TRBV6-5 and TRBJ2-7, with D possibly being TRBD2 (6 bases). The CDR3 sequence is 19 residues long. The germline CDR1 and CDR2 sequences are MNHEY and SVGAGI. V lost 8 bases to trimming and J lost 0 bases, with 29 bases between them. Here the CDR3 DNA reads TGTGCCAGCGGAGGGGAATTTTCCTCCTACCCATCGAGCTCCTACGAGCAGTACTTC. Its translation: CASGGEFSSYPSSSYEQYF.